This T cell receptor beta chain is from a study of blood T cell repertoires in COVID-19. Across the whole study: Some COVID-19 samples were acute and others convalescent; all came from the United States, Italy and Spain.

Original processing notes: Reference gene primer amplification yielded estimated nucleated cell counts. Profiled with immunoSEQ multiplex PCR; TCRdb holds only in-frame clones, not every one. The V and J calls and clone size were taken over from that table, and D and trimming were inferred from the DNA. The sample contains about 250,000 clones, around 87% of which appear only once. Participant ages covered roughly 18 to 90 years across about 25 US areas. There are 15 residues in the CDR3. Looked up from germline, CDR1 is SGHTA and CDR2 is FQGNSA. The junction had 3 bases not matched to a gene; V was cut back by 3 bases and J by 5 bases.

The gene calls are TRBV7-2 and TRBJ2-1, with TRBD2 matching over 11 bases. The sample was PBMCs or T cells enriched from blood (not recorded which). The sequence was collected from a woman younger than 30 who had recovered from COVID-19. CDR3 protein: CASSLTSGAHNEQFF. The CDR3 DNA follows: TGTGCCAGCAGCTTGACTAGCGGGGCCCACAATGAGCAGTTCTTC.